This T cell receptor beta chain is from a study of identical twins (dated by TCRdb to 2016 to 2018). For context, the study as a whole: TCR alpha and beta repertoires from monozygotic twins, unrelated adults of various ages and cord blood were deep-sequenced to test whether fetal clonotypes persist. To rule out contamination, replicate twin experiments were performed at different times with different library preparation protocols. The full study reports these points: Invariant T cells such as MAIT and iNKT could partly confound zero-insertion analyses, although diverse VJ usage argued against such confounding for most clonotypes. Conclusions relied on cross-sectional statistical analysis, since the same donors could not be followed over many years. Recombination models systematically underestimated out-of-frame TCR alpha sharing in monozygotic twins but agreed with sharing between unrelated individuals. A weaker excess of twin sharing was found in beta out-of-frame sequences because the signal-to-noise ratio was lowered by fewer shared sequences. Compared with coincidental sharing between unrelated individuals, out-of-frame TCR alpha sequences shared between twins had an excess of sequences with low generation probability. Abundant cord blood beta clonotypes had fewer insertions, young adult naive repertoires showed a similar but weaker trend, and memory repertoires showed no such trend.

As to this clonotype: Its antigen is currently not known. Per-nucleotide qualities are absent, and no much larger clonotype sits a single base away.

Every donor in the study was a healthy Caucasian. Three pairs of female monozygotic twins, all aged about 18 to 29 years, were included in the twin cohort. CD4+ and CD8+ T cell populations were isolated with positive isolation kits from Invitrogen. Library preparation employed 5' RACE. This sample was sequenced with an Illumina HiSeq 2000. Template switching added a universal primer binding site, and the final cDNA carried a unique molecular identifier that allowed TCR cDNA molecules to be counted accurately. Specific primers in the conserved constant-segment region were used to synthesize first-strand cDNA for the TCR alpha and beta chains. To control for contamination, every cDNA library was double barcoded, receiving both a SMART-Mk sample barcode and Illumina barcodes. TruSeq adapter sequences and Illumina sample barcodes were added in two successive PCR steps. The Illumina HiSeq platform was used with custom primers to sequence TCR alpha and beta cDNA libraries. The published analysis was carried out like this. MiGEC was used to process raw reads and extract unique molecular identifiers, and MiXCR was used to find CDR3 positions. For each individual, recombination models were inferred using an EM algorithm with the repgenHMM and IGoR tools. The analysis of shared clonotypes was done with the tcR package in R, with sharing normalized by the product of cloneset sizes. To study raw recombination free of thymic and clonal selection effects, out-of-frame nonproductive sequences were analyzed. TCRdb ran its own pipeline on the public reads, namely fastp trimming at Q25 and MiXCR clone calling, and kept in-frame beta chains. Each record represents a unique CDR3 protein, reported with the most common genes and DNA among its rows. The V and J calls were not made by the authors but by TCRdb's processing. The sample records about 520,000 distinct CDR3 sequences, approximately 22% of which are singletons. 0.8% to 1% of the sample rests with the top ten.

The CDR3, cysteine through phenylalanine, is 16 amino acids long. This entry keeps only the CDR3 DNA: 48 bases, framed from base 1. V is reduced by 1 base and J by 6 bases, leaving a spacing of 13 bases between them. CDR1 and CDR2 are read off the germline V gene as SGHVS and FNYEAQ. The data were also submitted as part of a second study, on T cells expressing NK-cell markers. Drawing on the second study: In sorted CD3+CD56+NKG2C+, CD3+CD56+NKG2C- and CD3+CD56-NKG2C+ T-cell subsets from several donors, TCR beta-chain repertoires were profiled. Among the eight sequenced donors, only one was HCMV-seronegative, while the other seven were HCMV-seropositive. In several experiments an anti-gammadeltaTCR antibody was added to restrict sorting to alphabetaTCR-expressing T cells. In 5 to 7 donors, the dominant CD3+CD56+NKG2C+ clonotypes were found to rank among the top 10 CD8+ clonotypes and to make up roughly 1.0-7.5% of CD8+ T cells. Those dominant clonotypes were again the most abundant among CD3+CD56-NKG2C+ cells in a few donors, at about 28.3-60.1%. It remained unclear whether the expanded NKG2C-expressing T cell clones were specific for HCMV antigens. All eight donors whose samples were sequenced were randomly selected healthy volunteers, three of them men and five women. HCMV-specific IgG was detected in serum with a commercial ELISA kit to determine HCMV serostatus. MIGEC handled demultiplexing of the reads and grouping by UMI, while MiTCR was used to assemble and quantify clonotypes. To exclude erroneous sequences, only TCR cDNA sequences supported by at least two reads were retained. The tcR package was used for downstream repertoire analysis, with clonotypes matched between fractions based on CDR3 nucleotide sequence plus V segment. VDJmatch was used to annotate antigen specificity against VDJdb, with one amino acid substitution in CDR3 permitted.

The chain uses TRBV7-6 and TRBJ1-6; too little of a D gene remains to name it. What was sequenced was CD4+ T cells sorted from blood. The sequence derives from a woman under 30 in good health. This receptor carries the CDR3 CASSLGYGRSNSPLHF. In nucleotide form, the sequence is TGTGCCAGCAGCTTAGGGTATGGAAGATCTAATTCACCCCTCCACTTT.